The next 6 T cell receptor beta chains were all read from a single sample in a study of graft-versus-host responses after intestinal transplantation. Profiling relied on immunoSEQ multiplex PCR, and the TCRdb table lists in-frame clones only, not all of them. The sample includes around 45,000 clones, 85% to 95% of them seen just once. For these receptors, no antigen is known. The sequences come from unstimulated CD4+ T cells sorted from spleen or lymph node cells, collected before transplant. The receptor source for this set is a human donor who was the organ donor for an intestinal transplant.

This clone was recorded only once. J is TRBJ2-7 and V is TRBV6-1; weak D call: TRBD1 (5 bases). Deletions cut 0 bases from V and 7 bases from J, with 13 bases between. This CDR3 spans 14 amino acids. Germline values: CDR1 MNHNS, CDR2 SASEGT. The CDR3 sequence: CASSEARLGQEQYF. As DNA, the CDR3 is TGTGCCAGCAGTGAAGCGCGGCTGGGGCAAGAGCAGTACTTC.

The chain recombines TRBV7-8 with TRBJ2-5; TRBD2 matches 9 bases. The CDR3 consists of 16 residues. After removal of 3 bases from V and 4 bases from J, the junction contained 9 bases not matched to a gene. CDR1 and CDR2 (germline): SGHVS, FQNEAQ. In nucleotides, the CDR3 is TGTGCCAGCAGCTTCTGGGTAGCGGGAGAAAGAGAGACCCAGTACTTC. It yields the protein CASSFWVAGERETQYF.

This clone was detected once. DNA of the CDR3: TGTGCCAGCAGCCGACTAGCGGGAGTAACAGATACGCAGTATTTT. It specifies CASSRLAGVTDTQYF. V gene TRBV6-5 combines with J gene TRBJ2-3; 12 bases match TRBD2. After removal of 6 bases from V and 3 bases from J, the junction contained 4 bases not matched to a gene. There are 15 residues in the CDR3. Germline CDR1 and CDR2: MNHEY and SVGAGI.

The chain uses TRBV5-1 and TRBJ2-2, with 7 positions matching TRBD1. The CDR3 totals 14 residues. J was trimmed by 5 bases and V by 0 bases; bases with no gene match: 1. Germline lookup yields CDR1 SGHRS and CDR2 YFSETQ. CDR3 nucleotides: TGCGCCAGCAGCTTGGGGGGACAGACCGGGGAGCTGTTTTTT. It specifies CASSLGGQTGELFF.

The V gene is TRBV4-2, the J gene TRBJ2-1; D is perhaps TRBD1 or TRBD2 (5 bases each). Trimming left V 0 bases short and J 5 bases short, with 14 bases between. The CDR3 loop spans 16 amino acids. Looked up from germline, CDR1 is LGHNA and CDR2 is YNFKEQ. CDR3 loop: CASSQDGDPRNNEQFF. For the CDR3, the DNA is TGTGCCAGCAGCCAAGATGGGGACCCCCGCAACAATGAGCAGTTCTTC.

CDR3 sequence (DNA): TGTGCCAGCAGCCGACACACAGATACGCAGTATTTT. Its translation: CASSRHTDTQYF. The genes are TRBV14 and TRBJ2-3; D gene ambiguous. In germline, CDR1 is SGHDN, CDR2 FVKESK. Trimming shortened V by 4 bases and J by 2 bases, and 4 bases separated the two germline ends. The CDR3 is 12 residues long.